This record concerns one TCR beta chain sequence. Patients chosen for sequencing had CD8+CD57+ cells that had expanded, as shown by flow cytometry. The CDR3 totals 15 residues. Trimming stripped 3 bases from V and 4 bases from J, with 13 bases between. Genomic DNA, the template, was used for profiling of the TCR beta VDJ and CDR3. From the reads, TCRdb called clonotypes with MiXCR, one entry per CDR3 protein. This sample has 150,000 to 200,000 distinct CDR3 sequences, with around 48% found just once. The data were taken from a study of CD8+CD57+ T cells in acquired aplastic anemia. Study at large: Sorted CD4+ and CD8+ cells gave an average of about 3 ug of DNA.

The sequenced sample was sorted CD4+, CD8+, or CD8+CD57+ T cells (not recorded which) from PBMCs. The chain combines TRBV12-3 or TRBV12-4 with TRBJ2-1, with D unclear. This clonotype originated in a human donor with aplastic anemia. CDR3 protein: CASSFIRNRYNEQFF. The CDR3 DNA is TGTGCCAGCAGTTTTATCCGTAACCGATACAATGAGCAGTTCTTC.